This is a list of T cell receptor beta chains from one sample in a study of cytomegalovirus exposure and HLA in healthy donors. The table came from immunoSEQ multiplex PCR; TCRdb's copy has only in-frame clones and leaves some out. The sample carries around 60,000 clones, about 90% recorded once. Sequencing input: PBMCs. Receptor source: a woman between 18 and 30 years old in good health and CMV-seronegative. CDR3s include the opening cysteine and the closing phenylalanine or tryptophan. A D gene is named only where the DNA matches it firmly. Some rows have no size entry. The others give once, few or many, or a class for an expanded clone.

>.|TRBJ1-2|TRBV4-1|.
CASSQGREPLYGYTF
TGCGCCAGCAGCCAAGGCCGGGAACCCCTCTATGGCTACACCTTC
>TRBD1|TRBJ2-7|TRBV27|.
CASSTYGTGSQHF
TGTGCCAGCAGCACCTACGGGACAGGGAGTCAGCACTTC
>.|TRBJ2-7|TRBV18|.
CASSPRLSYEQYF
TGTGCCAGCTCACCTCGACTCAGCTACGAGCAGTACTTC
>TRBD1|TRBJ1-2|TRBV5-5|.
CASSFLTGDYGYTF
TGTGCCAGCAGCTTCCTTACAGGGGACTATGGCTACACCTTC
>.|TRBJ1-1|TRBV5-1|.
CASSYDSQNTEAFF
TGCGCCAGCAGTTACGACAGTCAGAACACTGAAGCTTTCTTT
>.|TRBJ2-1|TRBV18|once
CASSPFAGTYNEQFF
TGTGCCAGCTCACCATTTGCGGGGACTTACAATGAGCAGTTCTTC
>.|TRBJ1-1|TRBV7-9|.
CASSIDMNTEAFF
TGTGCCAGCAGCATTGACATGAACACTGAAGCTTTCTTT
>.|TRBJ1-1|TRBV5-4|.
CASSSAGRINTEAFF
TGTGCCAGCAGCTCGGCGGGCAGAATCAACACTGAAGCTTTCTTT
>.|TRBJ1-3|TRBV21-1|.
CASSKRQGAIGNTIYF
TGTGCCAGCAGCAAGCGACAGGGGGCGATCGGAAACACCATATATTTT
>.|TRBJ2-6|TRBV15|.
CATSPRSVTGANVLTF
TGTGCCACCAGCCCTAGATCCGTCACTGGGGCCAACGTCCTGACTTTC
>.|TRBJ1-6|TRBV14|.
CASSQVERGYSPLHF
TGTGCCAGCAGCCAAGTTGAAAGGGGGTATTCACCCCTCCACTTT
>.|TRBJ1-2|TRBV19|.
CASSIPGIYGYTF
TGTGCCAGTAGTATTCCGGGAATCTATGGCTACACCTTC
>.|TRBJ1-6|TRBV11-2|.
CASSLMGLENSPLHF
TGTGCCAGCAGCTTGATGGGACTGGAAAATTCACCCCTCCACTTT
>.|TRBJ1-5|TRBV14|few
CASSQDHNQPQHF
TGTGCCAGCAGCCAAGATCACAATCAGCCCCAGCATTTT
>.|TRBJ2-3|TRBV30|.
CAWSSQTDTQYF
TGTGCCTGGAGTTCCCAAACAGATACGCAGTATTTT
>.|TRBJ1-1|TRBV6-5|.
CASSYSSRVGF
TGTGCCAGCAGTTACTCGAGCAGGGTCGGATTT
>TRBD2|TRBJ2-7|TRBV19|few
CASTDGRAGYEQYF
TGTGCCAGTACGGACGGGAGGGCCGGATACGAGCAGTACTTC
>TRBD1|TRBJ1-1|TRBV7-2|.
CASSRSRDRASEAFF
TGTGCCAGCAGCCGGTCCCGGGACAGGGCTTCGGAAGCTTTCTTT
>TRBD1|TRBJ2-3|TRBV7-9|.
CAYNDRVGDTQYF
TGTGCCTATAACGACAGGGTTGGCGATACGCAGTATTTT
>TRBD1|TRBJ2-1|TRBV7-3|.
CASSPDRGSYNEQFF
TGTGCCAGCAGCCCAGACAGGGGCTCCTACAATGAGCAGTTCTTC
>TRBD2|TRBJ2-3|TRBV19|.
CASSRWTSGVDTQYF
TGTGCCAGTAGTAGATGGACTAGCGGGGTGGATACGCAGTATTTT
>.|TRBJ1-1|TRBV27|.
CASSFLGGDQAFF
TGTGCCAGCAGTTTCCTCGGCGGGGATCAAGCTTTCTTT
>.|TRBJ2-7|TRBV7-2|.
CASSSLPRRVPPYEQYF
TGTGCCAGCAGCTCTCTCCCACGCAGGGTCCCTCCCTACGAGCAGTACTTC
>TRBD2|TRBJ2-1|TRBV10-2|.
CASSSGTSGTLSSYNEQFF
TGCGCCAGCAGTAGTGGGACTAGCGGGACCCTGAGCTCCTACAATGAGCAGTTCTTC
>.|TRBJ1-3|TRBV6-1|.
CASSGRGVSGNTIYF
TGTGCCAGCAGCGGGAGGGGGGTTTCTGGAAACACCATATATTTT
>TRBD1|TRBJ2-1|TRBV11-2|.
CASSLAETGAYNEQFF
TGTGCCAGCAGCTTGGCCGAGACAGGGGCCTACAATGAGCAGTTCTTC
>TRBD2|TRBJ2-7|TRBV5-6|few
CASSWGLAGEQYF
TGTGCCAGCAGCTGGGGACTAGCGGGGGAGCAGTACTTC
>TRBD1|TRBJ1-2|TRBV29-1|.
CSVEVGQVSYGYTF
TGCAGCGTTGAAGTGGGACAGGTATCCTATGGCTACACCTTC
>.|TRBJ2-1|TRBV27|.
CASSQAGLPVNEQFF
TGTGCCAGCAGCCAAGCCGGACTGCCAGTCAATGAGCAGTTCTTC
>.|TRBJ2-3|TRBV18|.
CASSLTRADTQYF
TGTGCCAGCTCATTGACCCGGGCAGATACGCAGTATTTT
>TRBD1|TRBJ1-2|TRBV29-1|.
CSVEGGQGYGYTF
TGCAGCGTTGAAGGGGGACAGGGCTATGGCTACACCTTC
>.|TRBJ1-2|TRBV28|.
CASSPDSRNYGYTF
TGTGCCAGCAGTCCCGACAGCCGGAACTATGGCTACACCTTC
>TRBD1|TRBJ2-2|TRBV27|.
CASSALGQGGAGELFF
TGTGCCAGCAGTGCGCTCGGACAGGGCGGCGCCGGGGAGCTGTTTTTT
>.|TRBJ2-5|TRBV5-4|.
CASSLVGLSQETQYF
TGTGCCAGCAGCTTGGTTGGTCTCAGCCAAGAGACCCAGTACTTC
>TRBD2|TRBJ2-4|TRBV14|.
CASSPGLGNIQYF
TGTGCCAGCAGCCCGGGACTAGGGAACATTCAGTACTTC
>.|TRBJ2-1|TRBV7-9|.
CASTLSGEQFF
TGTGCCAGCACCCTATCGGGGGAGCAGTTCTTC
>.|TRBJ2-2|TRBV6-5|.
CASSTPQGGHGELFF
TGTGCCAGCAGCACTCCACAGGGGGGGCACGGGGAGCTGTTTTTT
>.|TRBJ1-2|TRBV9|once
CASSSSARASNYGYTF
TGTGCCAGCAGCTCCTCAGCGAGGGCCTCTAACTATGGCTACACCTTC
>.|TRBJ2-7|TRBV6-6|.
CASRFDPGSNEQYF
TGTGCCAGCAGATTCGACCCCGGGTCAAACGAGCAGTACTTC
>TRBD2|TRBJ2-1|TRBV2|.
CASKGGGDYNEQFF
TGTGCCAGCAAGGGCGGGGGGGACTACAATGAGCAGTTCTTC
>.|TRBJ1-1|TRBV28|.
CASSSYATIEAFF
TGTGCCAGCAGTTCCTACGCTACTATTGAAGCTTTCTTT
>.|TRBJ1-1|TRBV11-3|.
CASSPSGGYTEAFF
TGTGCCAGCAGCCCATCAGGAGGCTACACTGAAGCTTTCTTT
>.|TRBJ2-1|TRBV19|.
CASSRTGHNEQFF
TGTGCCAGTAGTCGCACAGGTCACAATGAGCAGTTCTTC
>.|TRBJ1-2|TRBV19|once
CASSIWPPGSGYTF
TGTGCCAGTAGTATATGGCCCCCCGGGTCTGGCTACACCTTC
>.|TRBJ1-5|TRBV19|.
CASSVVGAPGQPQHF
TGTGCCAGTAGTGTGGTGGGGGCGCCGGGCCAGCCCCAGCATTTT
>.|TRBJ1-2|TRBV7-9|.
CASSLDNHPPSYGYTF
TGTGCCAGCAGCCTGGACAACCACCCTCCGAGTTATGGCTACACCTTC
>TRBD1|TRBJ2-7|TRBV6-5|.
CASSYSTGGGYEQYF
TGTGCCAGCAGTTACTCGACAGGGGGTGGCTACGAGCAGTACTTC
>TRBD1|TRBJ1-3|TRBV19|.
CASSSISRTGDAGNTIYF
TGTGCCAGTAGTTCAATCTCCCGGACAGGGGACGCTGGAAACACCATATATTTT
>.|TRBJ2-7|TRBV5-1|.
CASSSGQREWQYF
TGCGCCAGCAGCTCCGGACAGAGGGAATGGCAGTACTTC
>.|TRBJ2-3|TRBV18|.
CASSGGLPTDTQYF
TGTGCCAGCTCAGGGGGACTTCCCACAGATACGCAGTATTTT
>TRBD1|TRBJ1-6|TRBV9|.
CASSASPDRGHNSPLHF
TGTGCCAGCAGCGCAAGTCCCGACAGGGGGCATAATTCACCCCTCCACTTT
>.|TRBJ2-1|TRBV5-1|.
CASSLEFVSYNEQFF
TGCGCCAGCAGCTTGGAATTCGTCTCCTACAATGAGCAGTTCTTC